Shown below are 5 T cell receptor beta chains from a single sample sequenced in a study of T-cell reconstitution after alpha-beta-depleted transplantation in children. The TCRbeta library incorporated unique molecular identifiers. A single record per CDR3 protein comes from TCRdb applying MiXCR to the PCR reads. The sample lists over 70,000 distinct CDR3 sequences, roughly 8% occurring once. The input for sequencing was PBMCs from the stem cell graft donor, taken from the stem cell graft. All receptors come from a human donor who donated a stem cell graft to a child with congenital amegakaryocytic thrombocytopenia.

This clonotype appeared many times. The chain couples TRBV20-1 to TRBJ2-1, with TRBD2 matching over 13 bases. Germline loops: CDR1 DFQATT, CDR2 SNEGSKA (reference sequence). The CDR3 contains 14 residues. V lost 5 bases to trimming and J lost 8 bases; unmatched junction nucleotides: 6. The CDR3 sequence: CSALTSGRFDEQFF. The CDR3, as DNA: TGCAGTGCTCTGACTAGCGGGAGGTTTGATGAGCAGTTCTTC.

There are many counts of this clonotype. The V gene is TRBV6-2 or TRBV6-3, the J gene TRBJ2-2; D not resolved. The CDR3 loop spans 15 amino acids. Trimming took 2 bases from V and 4 from J, leaving 11 bases between them. The V gene's germline CDR1 is MNHEY and CDR2 SVGEGT. DNA of the CDR3: TGTGCCAGCAGTTACGGGGTCATCTTCACCGGGGAGCTGTTTTTT. Encoded protein: CASSYGVIFTGELFF.

This clonotype was seen ten or more times. The chain joins TRBV12-3 or TRBV12-4 to TRBJ1-1; TRBD1 matches at 10 bases. The CDR3 totals 14 residues. The V segment lost 6 bases and the J segment 3 bases; nucleotides outside the gene matches: 4. This CDR3 is CASSWGQGYTEAFF. In nucleotides, the CDR3 is TGTGCCAGCAGCTGGGGACAGGGGTACACTGAAGCTTTCTTT.

The rearrangement uses TRBV18 and TRBJ1-2; D remains unclear. The V gene lost 2 bases and the J gene lost 7 bases, with 5 bases spanning the gap. Germline-derived CDR1 and CDR2 are KGHSH and LQKENI. The CDR3 spans 11 residues. CDR3 region: CASSPSSGYTF. The CDR3 DNA is TGTGCCAGCTCACCATCCTCTGGCTACACCTTC. Based on the CDR3 plus reference TRBV18 and TRBJ1-2, the full variable domain is NAGVMQNPRHLVRRRGQEARLRCSPMKGHSHVYWYRQLPEEGLKFMVYLQKENIIDESGMPKERFSAEFPKEGPSILRIQQVVRGDSAAYFCASSPSSGYTFGSGTRLTVV.

This clonotype was observed at least ten times. The chain combines TRBV12-3 or TRBV12-4 with TRBJ2-3; the D is unclear. Trimming removed 5 bases from V and 6 bases from J, with 12 bases in between. CDR3 length equals 13 residues. This CDR3 is CASSPHPPDTQYF. In DNA form, the CDR3 reads TGTGCCAGCAGTCCACACCCTCCCGATACGCAGTATTTT.